Listed here are 17 T cell receptor beta chains from one sample, sequenced in a study of blood T cell repertoires in COVID-19. Produced via immunoSEQ multiplex PCR; TCRdb's table is partial and in-frame only. The profile shows more than 300,000 clones, more than 75% of them singletons. The specimen sequenced was peripheral blood. The receptors derive from a woman aged 25 to 39 with COVID-19, enrolled during active disease.

This chain uses TRBV18 with TRBJ2-7, with 8 bases aligning to TRBD2. The CDR3 has 15 amino acids. Germline trimming cut 6 bases from V and 4 bases from J; bases unmatched to any gene: 11. CDR1 is KGHSH, CDR2 LQKENI, per germline. As DNA, the CDR3 is TGTGCCAGCTCTCTTCCTGTCAGCGGGAGATACGAGCAGTACTTC. This codes for CASSLPVSGRYEQYF.

This sequence joins TRBV6-5 and TRBJ2-5; 7 bases match TRBD2. With 4 bases clipped from V and 5 bases from J, the junction kept 7 bases outside the gene matches. There are 14 residues in the CDR3. Germline values: CDR1 MNHEY, CDR2 SVGAGI. The CDR3 DNA sequence: TGTGCCAGCAGTTCGCGACTAGCTGTGGAGACCCAGTACTTC. Its translation: CASSSRLAVETQYF.

The CDR3 sequence: CASSLQGKDTQYF. In DNA, the CDR3 is TGTGCCAGCAGCTTACAGGGGAAAGATACGCAGTATTTT. The chain is built from TRBV7-9 and TRBJ2-3, with D perhaps matching TRBD1 (6 bases). Germline assignment: CDR1 SEHNR and CDR2 FQNEAQ (reference sequence). CDR3 length equals 13 residues. V lost 2 bases to trimming and J lost 5 bases, with 8 bases between them.

The V gene is TRBV5-1, the J gene TRBJ1-4; D remains unclear. This CDR3 is 13 amino acids long. Germline values: CDR1 SGHRS, CDR2 YFSETQ. Trimming shortened V by 1 base and J by 6 bases, and 7 bases separated the two germline ends. DNA of the CDR3: TGCGCCAGCAGCTTGAATCGGGATGAAAAACTGTTTTTT. Translation gives CASSLNRDEKLFF. Supplemented by reference TRBV5-1 and TRBJ1-4, the full variable domain reads KAGVTQTPRYLIKTRGQQVTLSCSPISGHRSVSWYQQTPGQGLQFLFEYFSETQRNKGNFPGRFSGRQFSNSRSEMNVSTLELGDSALYLCASSLNRDEKLFFGSGTQLSVL.

The DNA for the CDR3 is TGTGCCAGCAGCTTAGAACCGGGACAGGGGGCCTACGAGCAGTACTTC. Protein: CASSLEPGQGAYEQYF. The chain couples TRBV7-6 to TRBJ2-7; 11 nucleotides agree with TRBD1. Germline assignment: CDR1 SGHVS and CDR2 FNYEAQ. The ends lost 1 base at V and 2 bases at J; junction bases unmatched: 4. The CDR3 sequence is 16 residues long. Full variable domain (outside the CDR3, taken from reference TRBV7-6 and TRBJ2-7): GAGVSQSPRYKVTKRGQDVALRCDPISGHVSLYWYRQALGQGPEFLTYFNYEAQQDKSGLPNDRFSAERPEGSISTLTIQRTEQRDSAMYRCASSLEPGQGAYEQYFGPGTRLTVT.

The chain combines TRBV28 with TRBJ2-3; D not resolved. The CDR3 sequence is 14 residues long. Germline V gene lookup returns CDR1 MDHEN and CDR2 SYDVKM. The V end lost 8 bases, the J end lost 2 bases, and 14 bases lay between the germline ends. The CDR3 DNA reads as TGTGCCAGCGTCTTAAACAGTCCCACAGATACGCAGTATTTT. It encodes CASVLNSPTDTQYF.

CDR3 loop: CASEGYTEAFF. The CDR3 nucleotides read TGTGCCAGCGAGGGTTACACTGAAGCTTTCTTT. The chain employs TRBV2 and TRBJ1-1; D is unclear. CDR3 size: 11 residues. CDR1 is SNHLY and CDR2 is FYNNEI in the germline V gene. Trimming stripped 8 bases from V and 3 bases from J, with 7 bases between.

V and J are TRBV28 and TRBJ1-1; 7 bases line up with TRBD1. Germline V gene data show CDR1 as MDHEN and CDR2 as SYDVKM. The V gene end was trimmed by 6 bases and the J gene end by 6 bases; junction bases not matched to a gene: 10. The CDR3 loop spans 14 amino acids. CDR3 nucleotides: TGTGCCAGCAGACTCAGGGGGTACTTTTCTGAAGCTTTCTTT. Translation: CASRLRGYFSEAFF.

The chain links TRBV5-5 to TRBJ1-4, with TRBD1 matching 8 bases. Trimming at V came to 4 bases and at J to 8 bases, leaving 7 bases not matched to a gene. From germline, CDR1 is SGHKS and CDR2 YYEKEE (reference sequence). The CDR3 covers 14 residues. CDR3 sequence reads: CASSKGQGWEKLFF. The CDR3 region has the DNA TGTGCCAGCAGCAAAGGACAGGGATGGGAAAAACTGTTTTTT.

A single count supports this clone. This chain uses TRBV7-9 with TRBJ1-1; TRBD1 matches at 7 bases. The junction had 4 bases not matched to a gene; V was cut back by 3 bases and J by 6 bases. The CDR3 loop spans 13 amino acids. Germline V gene lookup returns CDR1 SEHNR and CDR2 FQNEAQ (reference sequence). DNA of the CDR3: TGTGCCAGCAGCTTTGACAGGGCTGCTGAAGCTTTCTTT. It encodes CASSFDRAAEAFF.

This chain connects TRBV28 to TRBJ2-6, with 8 bases matching TRBD2. Germline V gene sequence: CDR1 MDHEN, CDR2 SYDVKM. The CDR3 runs to 17 residues. After removal of 9 bases from V and 1 base from J, the junction contained 11 bases not matched to a gene. DNA of the CDR3: TGTGCCAGTACAGCCTCCGGGACTAGGTCTGGGGCCAACGTCCTGACTTTC. Its protein product is CASTASGTRSGANVLTF. The whole variable domain, filled in from reference TRBV28 and TRBJ2-6, reads DVKVTQSSRYLVKRTGEKVFLECVQDMDHENMFWYRQDPGLGLRLIYFSYDVKMKEKGDIPEGYSVSREKKERFSLILESASTNQTSMYLCASTASGTRSGANVLTFGAGSRLTVL.

This clone appeared a few times. The chain employs TRBV5-4 and TRBJ2-4; D may be TRBD2 (6 bases). CDR3 length: 15 amino acids. Trimming took 4 bases from V and 5 from J, leaving 16 bases between them. Germline V gives CDR1 SGHNT, CDR2 YYREEE (reference sequence). CDR3 region: CASSPGGVNENIQYF. CDR3 DNA sequence: TGTGCCAGCAGCCCCGGAGGGGTTAACGAAAACATTCAGTACTTC.

The chain couples TRBV27 to TRBJ2-7; maybe TRBD2 (6 bases). Per the germline V gene, CDR1 is MNHEY and CDR2 is SMNVEV (reference sequence). V was clipped by 4 bases and J by 2 bases, with 12 bases between them. The CDR3 runs to 14 residues. CDR3 region: CASSSLALTYEQYF. The CDR3 nucleotides are TGTGCCAGCAGTTCGCTAGCGTTGACCTACGAGCAGTACTTC.

The chain employs TRBV7-2 and TRBJ2-7, with TRBD1 matching 9 bases. The germline V gene has CDR1 SGHTA and CDR2 FQGNSA. This CDR3 region has 16 residues. Unmatched junction bases numbered 9, after V lost 5 bases and J lost 1 base. The CDR3 protein is CASSLPRTGVSYEQYF. Written as DNA, the CDR3 is TGTGCCAGCAGCCTCCCCCGGACAGGGGTTTCCTACGAGCAGTACTTC.

This chain uses TRBV30 with TRBJ1-6, with D perhaps matching TRBD1 (5 bases). V lost 4 bases and J 0 bases, leaving 16 bases between the germline ends. The germline V gene has CDR1 GTSNPN and CDR2 SVGIG (reference sequence). The CDR3 has 17 amino acids. DNA for the CDR3: TGTGCCTGGATGAGGGACTACAGTAGCTCCTATAATTCACCCCTCCACTTT. It translates to CAWMRDYSSSYNSPLHF.

V is TRBV9 and J is TRBJ2-5; the match to TRBD2 covers 16 bases. J gave up 0 bases and V 3 bases, and 8 bases lay outside the gene matches. The CDR3 extends over 19 amino acids. In germline, CDR1 is SGDLS, CDR2 YYNGEE. The CDR3 is CASSANPGLAGGNQETQYF. CDR3 in DNA: TGTGCCAGCAGCGCAAATCCGGGACTAGCGGGAGGGAACCAAGAGACCCAGTACTTC.

The chain links TRBV30 to TRBJ2-5, with D possibly TRBD1 on 5 matching bases. Trimming took 0 bases from V and 4 from J, leaving 12 bases between them. Germline loops: CDR1 GTSNPN, CDR2 SVGIG (reference sequence). The CDR3 is 14 amino acids. CDR3 region: CAWSVVGDRETQYF. Written as DNA, the CDR3 is TGTGCCTGGAGTGTGGTAGGGGATCGAGAGACCCAGTACTTC. The whole variable domain, remainder taken from reference TRBV30 and TRBJ2-5, is SQTIHQWPATLVQPVGSPLSLECTVEGTSNPNLYWYRQAAGRGLQLLFYSVGIGQISSEVPQNLSASRPQDRQFILSSKKLLLSDSGFYLCAWSVVGDRETQYFGPGTRLLVL.